This TCR beta chain was recorded in a study of neoadjuvant anti-PD-1 for oral cavity cancer. Study information: Nivolumab at 3 mg/kg was mostly given biweekly, three to four doses, pre-surgery.

With regard to this clone: Antigen: not known.

The patients had HPV-negative, locally advanced oral cavity squamous cell carcinoma. There are 15 residues in the CDR3. CDR1 is MDHEN, CDR2 SYDVKM, per germline. Trimming took off 3 bases at V and 2 bases at J, with 13 bases between the two ends. The method was immunoSEQ multiplex PCR; TCRdb's version includes in-frame clones alone and lacks a portion of them. The sample carries some 11,000 clones, roughly 60% recorded once. General study points: With three patients per group, TCR findings need larger cohorts.

This TCR derives from a person between 35 and 79 years old with oral cavity squamous cell carcinoma. The donor label of this sample is uncertain. The chain recombines TRBV28 with TRBJ2-5, with D maybe TRBD2 (6 bases). The sequenced sample was tumor tissue, obtained before nivolumab (anti-PD-1) treatment. The DNA of the CDR3 is TGTGCCAGCAGTTTGCTAGCGTTTCTTCAAGAGACCCAGTACTTC. It is translated as CASSLLAFLQETQYF.